The 20 T cell receptor beta chains below come from one sample, sequenced in a study of graft-versus-host responses after intestinal transplantation. TCRdb's table, derived via immunoSEQ multiplex PCR, lists solely in-frame clones and lacks some. The sample consists of around 50,000 clones, more than 80% of them appearing once. The antigens these receptors bind are not known. The source material was unstimulated CD4+ T cells sorted from spleen or lymph node cells, sampled before transplant. These receptors were obtained from a human donor who was the organ donor for an intestinal transplant.

V gene TRBV5-1 combines with J gene TRBJ2-1; 7 bases line up with TRBD1. Germline CDR1 is SGHRS and CDR2 is YFSETQ. This CDR3 is 15 amino acids long. With 0 bases clipped from V and 2 bases from J, the junction kept 2 bases outside the gene matches. CDR3 residues: CASSLGQGTYNEQFF. As DNA, the CDR3 is TGCGCCAGCAGCTTGGGACAGGGAACCTACAATGAGCAGTTCTTC.

CDR3 bases: TGCGCCAGCAGCGAGGGTTTTTCTTTGGCTGAAGCTTTCTTT. Protein: CASSEGFSLAEAFF. The chain combines TRBV5-1 with TRBJ1-1; D is undetermined. Germline CDR1 and CDR2: SGHRS and YFSETQ. Trimming took 4 bases from V and 6 from J, leaving 16 bases between them. This CDR3 comprises 14 residues.

The chain links TRBV28 to TRBJ1-2; D remains ambiguous. The CDR3 has 13 residues. Trimming cost V 7 bases and J 4 bases, with 13 bases left between them. Per germline, CDR1 MDHEN and CDR2 SYDVKM. CDR3 protein: CASNGGSAYGYTF. The CDR3 DNA reads TGTGCCAGCAACGGTGGGAGCGCCTATGGCTACACCTTC.

The V gene is TRBV28, the J gene TRBJ1-5; tentative D call: TRBD1 (6 bases). Per the germline V gene, CDR1 is MDHEN and CDR2 is SYDVKM. This CDR3 has 15 residues. Trimming pared 10 bases from V and 2 bases from J, leaving 18 bases between. The CDR3 is CATTDSRQGNQPQHF. The CDR3 DNA reads as TGTGCCACCACAGACTCACGACAGGGCAATCAGCCCCAGCATTTT. The complete variable domain, with remaining parts taken from reference TRBV28 and TRBJ1-5, reads DVKVTQSSRYLVKRTGEKVFLECVQDMDHENMFWYRQDPGLGLRLIYFSYDVKMKEKGDIPEGYSVSREKKERFSLILESASTNQTSMYLCATTDSRQGNQPQHFGDGTRLSIL.

This chain's CDR3 is CASSFGTANQPQHF. In nucleotides, the CDR3 is TGCGCCAGCAGCTTCGGGACAGCTAATCAGCCCCAGCATTTT. This chain connects TRBV5-1 to TRBJ1-5; 7 nucleotides line up with TRBD1. This CDR3 has 14 amino acids. V lost 2 bases to trimming and J lost 4 bases; unmatched junction nucleotides: 3. Germline CDR1 is SGHRS and CDR2 is YFSETQ.

This clone was seen a few times. V and J are TRBV2 and TRBJ2-4, with no clear D. Germline assignment: CDR1 SNHLY and CDR2 FYNNEI. V was clipped by 5 bases and J by 6 bases, with 14 bases between them. This CDR3 has 14 residues. For the CDR3, the DNA is TGTGCCAGCAGTATCAGGTCCGTAACAAACATTCAGTACTTC. It translates to CASSIRSVTNIQYF. Filled out from reference TRBV2 and TRBJ2-4, the complete variable domain reads EPEVTQTPSHQVTQMGQEVILRCVPISNHLYFYWYRQILGQKVEFLVSFYNNEISEKSEIFDDQFSVERPDGSNFTLKIRSTKLEDSAMYFCASSIRSVTNIQYFGAGTRLSVL.

The rearrangement links TRBV29-1 to TRBJ2-5, with D possibly matching TRBD1 (6 bases). The CDR3 length is 15 residues. Deletions cut 3 bases from V and 3 bases from J, with 17 bases between. Germline V gene data show CDR1 as SQVTM and CDR2 as ANQGSEA. CDR3 amino acids: CSVEVWYREKETQYF. CDR3 DNA: TGCAGCGTTGAGGTGTGGTACAGGGAGAAAGAGACCCAGTACTTC. Together with reference TRBV29-1 and TRBJ2-5, the CDR3 gives the full variable domain: SAVISQKPSRDICQRGTSLTIQCQVDSQVTMMFWYRQQPGQSLTLIATANQGSEATYESGFVIDKFPISRPNLTFSTLTVSNMSPEDSSIYLCSVEVWYREKETQYFGPGTRLLVL.

The V call is TRBV7-2, the J call TRBJ2-7; 10 nucleotides agree with TRBD2. The V and J ends lost 5 bases and 3 bases, in that order; junction bases with no gene match: 7. This CDR3 is 15 amino acids long. CDR1 is SGHTA, CDR2 FQGNSA, per germline. DNA for the CDR3: TGTGCCAGCAGCCAAGGAGTAGCGGGAGGCTACGAGCAGTACTTC. This encodes CASSQGVAGGYEQYF.

This clone was observed a single time. The CDR3 DNA follows: TGTGCCAGCAGTGGCCAATCACAGGGGCTCCAAAAGGGTAATGAAAAACTGTTTTTT. Its protein product is CASSGQSQGLQKGNEKLFF. The chain links TRBV6-1 to TRBJ1-4, with TRBD1 matching 7 bases. CDR1 and CDR2 from the germline V gene are MNHNS and SASEGT. This CDR3 has 19 amino acids. The V and J ends lost 4 bases and 4 bases, in that order; junction bases with no gene match: 18.

The rearrangement uses TRBV2 and TRBJ1-5, with TRBD1 matching over 9 bases. The germline V gene encodes CDR1 SNHLY and CDR2 FYNNEI. The CDR3 totals 16 residues. After removal of 5 bases from V and 1 base from J, the junction contained 6 bases not matched to a gene. This CDR3 is CASSHPGQGSNQPQHF. CDR3 nucleotides: TGTGCCAGCAGTCATCCCGGACAGGGGAGCAATCAGCCCCAGCATTTT.

The CDR3 nucleotides are TGTGCCAGCAGTGAATGGCAGGAATTGACAGATACGCAGTATTTT. Its protein product is CASSEWQELTDTQYF. This chain joins TRBV6-1 and TRBJ2-3, with D unresolved. Germline CDR1 reads MNHNS; CDR2 reads SASEGT. CDR3 length: 15 residues. The V end lost 2 bases, the J end lost 3 bases, and 12 bases lay between the germline ends.

This clone showed up just once. The chain carries TRBV4-2 and TRBJ1-2, with a tentative D call TRBD1 (5 bases). The CDR3 extends over 15 amino acids. Germline V CDR1 and CDR2: LGHNA, YNFKEQ. Trimming cost V 1 base and J 7 bases, with 16 bases left between them. The CDR3 here is CASSQGGVRISGYTF. DNA for the CDR3: TGTGCCAGCAGCCAAGGGGGGGTGAGAATATCTGGCTACACCTTC.

The chain has TRBV25-1 and TRBJ2-2; 8 bases fit TRBD2. The CDR3 length is 18 residues. Germline lookup yields CDR1 MGHDK and CDR2 SYGVNS. V lost 4 bases, J lost 0 bases, and 10 bases stayed unmatched. CDR3 DNA sequence: TGTGCCAGCAGTGGCGGACTAGCCGAAATATCGAACACCGGGGAGCTGTTTTTT. The encoded protein is CASSGGLAEISNTGELFF. Combining the CDR3 with reference TRBV25-1 and TRBJ2-2 gives the whole variable domain EADIYQTPRYLVIGTGKKITLECSQTMGHDKMYWYQQDPGMELHLIHYSYGVNSTEKGDLSSESTVSRIRTEHFPLTLESARPSHTSQYLCASSGGLAEISNTGELFFGEGSRLTVL.

The chain employs TRBV28 and TRBJ1-1, with TRBD1 matching 9 bases. Trimming cost V 5 bases and J 5 bases; bases outside gene matches: 9. The CDR3 has 15 residues. Germline values: CDR1 MDHEN, CDR2 SYDVKM. CDR3 residues: CASSLPQGALTEAFF. The CDR3 DNA reads TGTGCCAGCAGTCTACCACAGGGGGCGCTTACTGAAGCTTTCTTT.

CDR3 nucleotide sequence: TGTGCCAGCAGCCGGGGACAGGGAAGCACTGAAGCTTTCTTT. This gives the protein CASSRGQGSTEAFF. The chain is built from TRBV5-5 and TRBJ1-1, with 9 bases matching TRBD1. Germline CDR1 reads SGHKS; CDR2 reads YYEKEE (reference sequence). CDR3 length equals 14 residues. Trimming cost V 4 bases and J 4 bases; bases outside gene matches: 5.

This chain uses TRBV2 with TRBJ2-7; perhaps TRBD1 as D (5 bases). CDR1 is SNHLY, CDR2 FYNNEI, per germline. V lost 6 bases to trimming and J lost 7 bases, with 10 bases between them. CDR3 length: 11 amino acids. CDR3 amino acids: CASRRQKEQYF. In nucleotides, the CDR3 is TGTGCCAGCAGGAGACAGAAAGAGCAGTACTTC.

The gene calls are TRBV6-5 and TRBJ1-2; D is unresolved. The CDR3 is 13 amino acids. Germline loops: CDR1 MNHEY, CDR2 SVGAGI. The ends were cut back, 5 bases at V and 1 base at J, with 8 bases in the middle. The CDR3, as DNA: TGTGCCAGCAGTCCCCGCGGTAACTATGGCTACACCTTC. It codes for CASSPRGNYGYTF.

The V call is TRBV5-1, the J call TRBJ2-5; D possibly corresponds to TRBD1 (6 bases). V was trimmed by 4 bases and J by 5 bases, leaving 15 bases between them. CDR3 length equals 14 residues. Germline V gives CDR1 SGHRS, CDR2 YFSETQ. This CDR3 reads CASSIGQTRETQYF. CDR3 nucleotides: TGCGCCAGCAGCATCGGACAGACGAGGGAGACCCAGTACTTC.

This chain joins TRBV28 and TRBJ2-3; 7 bases are a match to TRBD1. Germline V gives CDR1 MDHEN, CDR2 SYDVKM. The CDR3 extends over 16 amino acids. The junction had 13 bases not matched to a gene; V was cut back by 4 bases and J by 6 bases. CDR3 sequence (DNA): TGTGCCAGCAGTTCTCCATCGACAGGGACAAGGGATACGCAGTATTTT. Translating it yields CASSSPSTGTRDTQYF.

The rearrangement links TRBV19 to TRBJ2-2; D unresolved. The V and J ends lost 5 bases and 5 bases respectively, with 9 bases between them. The CDR3 is 13 residues long. Germline-derived CDR1 and CDR2 are LNHDA and SQIVND (reference sequence). CDR3 region: CASSATFTGELFF. CDR3 nucleotides: TGTGCCAGTAGTGCCACATTTACCGGGGAGCTGTTTTTT.